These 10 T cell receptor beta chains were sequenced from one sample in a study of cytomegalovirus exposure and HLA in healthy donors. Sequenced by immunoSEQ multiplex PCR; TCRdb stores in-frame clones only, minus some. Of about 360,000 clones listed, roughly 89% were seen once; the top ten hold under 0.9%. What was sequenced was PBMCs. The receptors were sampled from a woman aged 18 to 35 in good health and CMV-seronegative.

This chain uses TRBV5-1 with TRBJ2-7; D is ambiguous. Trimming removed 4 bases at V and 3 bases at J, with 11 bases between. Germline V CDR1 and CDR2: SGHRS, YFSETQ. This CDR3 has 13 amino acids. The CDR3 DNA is TGCGCCAGCAGCGGCACGACACTCTACGAGCAGTACTTC. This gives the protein CASSGTTLYEQYF. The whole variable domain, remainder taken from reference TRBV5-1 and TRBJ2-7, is KAGVTQTPRYLIKTRGQQVTLSCSPISGHRSVSWYQQTPGQGLQFLFEYFSETQRNKGNFPGRFSGRQFSNSRSEMNVSTLELGDSALYLCASSGTTLYEQYFGPGTRLTVT.

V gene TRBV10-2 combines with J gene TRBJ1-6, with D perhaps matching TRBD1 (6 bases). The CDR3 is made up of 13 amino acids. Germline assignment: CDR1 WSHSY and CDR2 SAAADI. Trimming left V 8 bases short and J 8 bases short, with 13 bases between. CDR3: CASDIRGYSPLHF. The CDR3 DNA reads TGCGCCAGCGATATTAGGGGGTATTCACCCCTCCACTTT.

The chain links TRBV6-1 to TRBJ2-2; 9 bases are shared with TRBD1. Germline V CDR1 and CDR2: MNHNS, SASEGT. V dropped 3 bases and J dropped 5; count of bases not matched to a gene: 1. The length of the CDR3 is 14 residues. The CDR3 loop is CASSETGGTGELFF. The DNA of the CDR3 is TGTGCCAGCAGTGAGACAGGGGGGACCGGGGAGCTGTTTTTT.

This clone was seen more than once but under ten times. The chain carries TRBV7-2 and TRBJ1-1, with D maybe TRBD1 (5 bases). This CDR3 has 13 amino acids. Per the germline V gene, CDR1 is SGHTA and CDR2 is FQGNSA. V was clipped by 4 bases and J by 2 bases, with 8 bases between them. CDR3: CASSSDRNTEAFF. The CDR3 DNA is TGTGCCAGCAGCTCTGACAGAAACACTGAAGCTTTCTTT.

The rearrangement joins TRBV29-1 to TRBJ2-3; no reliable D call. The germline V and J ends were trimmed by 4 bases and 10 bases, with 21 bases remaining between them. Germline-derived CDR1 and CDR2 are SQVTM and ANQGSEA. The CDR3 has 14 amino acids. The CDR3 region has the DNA TGCAGCGTTGGGTCCCTCCCTCCTCTAGGTTCGCAGTATTTT. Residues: CSVGSLPPLGSQYF.

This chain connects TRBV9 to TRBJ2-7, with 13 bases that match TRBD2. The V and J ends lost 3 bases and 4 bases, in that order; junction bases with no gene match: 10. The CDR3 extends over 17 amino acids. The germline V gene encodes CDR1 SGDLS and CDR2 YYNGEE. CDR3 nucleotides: TGTGCCAGCAGCGGGCCTATCGGACTAGCGGGAGATTACGAGCAGTACTTC. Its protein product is CASSGPIGLAGDYEQYF. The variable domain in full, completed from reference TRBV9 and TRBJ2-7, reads DSGVTQTPKHLITATGQRVTLRCSPRSGDLSVYWYQQSLDQGLQFLIQYYNGEERAKGNILERFSAQQFPDLHSELNLSSLELGDSALYFCASSGPIGLAGDYEQYFGPGTRLTVT.

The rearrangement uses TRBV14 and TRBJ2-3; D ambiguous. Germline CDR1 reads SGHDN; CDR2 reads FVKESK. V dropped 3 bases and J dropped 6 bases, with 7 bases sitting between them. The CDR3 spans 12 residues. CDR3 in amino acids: CASSHFQDTQYF. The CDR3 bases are TGTGCCAGCAGCCACTTTCAGGATACGCAGTATTTT.

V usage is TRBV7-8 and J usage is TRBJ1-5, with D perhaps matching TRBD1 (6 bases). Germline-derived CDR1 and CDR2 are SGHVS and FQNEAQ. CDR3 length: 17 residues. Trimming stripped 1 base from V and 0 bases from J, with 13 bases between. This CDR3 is CASSLVSTGYSNQPQHF. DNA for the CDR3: TGTGCCAGCAGCTTAGTATCGACAGGTTATAGCAATCAGCCCCAGCATTTT.

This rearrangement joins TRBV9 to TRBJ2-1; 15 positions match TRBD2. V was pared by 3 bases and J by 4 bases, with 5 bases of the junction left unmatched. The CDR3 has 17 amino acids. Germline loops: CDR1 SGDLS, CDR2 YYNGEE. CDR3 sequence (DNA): TGTGCCAGCAGCGCCCCCGGGACTAGCGGGGGGTACAATGAGCAGTTCTTC. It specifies CASSAPGTSGGYNEQFF.

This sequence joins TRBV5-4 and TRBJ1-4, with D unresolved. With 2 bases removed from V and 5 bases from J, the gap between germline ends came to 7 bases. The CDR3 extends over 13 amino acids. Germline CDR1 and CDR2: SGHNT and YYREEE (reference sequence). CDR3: CASSFYSNEKLFF. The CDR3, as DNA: TGTGCCAGCAGCTTTTATTCCAATGAAAAACTGTTTTTT.